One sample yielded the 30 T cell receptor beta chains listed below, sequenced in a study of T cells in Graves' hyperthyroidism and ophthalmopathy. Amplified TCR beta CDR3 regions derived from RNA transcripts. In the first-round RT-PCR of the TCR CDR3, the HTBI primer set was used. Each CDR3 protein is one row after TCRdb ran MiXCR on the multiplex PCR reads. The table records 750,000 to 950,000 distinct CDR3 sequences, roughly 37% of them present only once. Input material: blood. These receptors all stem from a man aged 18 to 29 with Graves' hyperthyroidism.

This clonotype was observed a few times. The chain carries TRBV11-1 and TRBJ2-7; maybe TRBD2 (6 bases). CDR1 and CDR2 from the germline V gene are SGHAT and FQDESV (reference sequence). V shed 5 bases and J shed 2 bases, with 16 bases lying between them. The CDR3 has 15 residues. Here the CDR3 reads CASSGRGLSPYEQYF. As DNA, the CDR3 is TGTGCCAGCAGCGGACGTGGACTATCCCCCTACGAGCAGTACTTC.

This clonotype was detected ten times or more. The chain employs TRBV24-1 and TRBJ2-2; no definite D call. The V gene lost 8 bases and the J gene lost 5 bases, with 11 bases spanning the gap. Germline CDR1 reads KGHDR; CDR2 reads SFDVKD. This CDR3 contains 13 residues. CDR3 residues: CATNGFRTGELFF. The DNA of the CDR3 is TGTGCCACCAACGGGTTTCGTACCGGGGAGCTGTTTTTT.

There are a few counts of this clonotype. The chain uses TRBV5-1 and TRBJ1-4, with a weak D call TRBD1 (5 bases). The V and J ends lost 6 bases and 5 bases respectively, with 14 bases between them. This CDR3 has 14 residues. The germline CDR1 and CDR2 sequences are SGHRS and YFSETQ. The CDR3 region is CASTFGTANEKLFF. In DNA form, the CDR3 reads TGCGCCAGCACCTTTGGGACTGCGAATGAAAAACTGTTTTTT.

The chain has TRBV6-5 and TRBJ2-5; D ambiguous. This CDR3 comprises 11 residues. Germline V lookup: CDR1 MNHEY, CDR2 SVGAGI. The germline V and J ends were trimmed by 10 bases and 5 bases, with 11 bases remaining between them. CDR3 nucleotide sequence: TGTGCCACCTCGCTTGGGGAGACCCAGTACTTC. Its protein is CATSLGETQYF.

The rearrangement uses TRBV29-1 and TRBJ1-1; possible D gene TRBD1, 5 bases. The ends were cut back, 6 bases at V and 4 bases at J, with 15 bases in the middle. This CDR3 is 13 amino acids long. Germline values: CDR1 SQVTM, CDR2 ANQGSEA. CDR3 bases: TGCAGCGTGGCGGTGGCAGGGTCCACTGAAGCTTTCTTT. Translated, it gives CSVAVAGSTEAFF.

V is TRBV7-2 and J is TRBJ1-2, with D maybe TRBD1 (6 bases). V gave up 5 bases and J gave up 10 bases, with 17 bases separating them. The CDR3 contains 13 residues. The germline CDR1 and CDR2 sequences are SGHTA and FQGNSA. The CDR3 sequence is CASSAGGGYDYTF. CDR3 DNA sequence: TGTGCCAGCAGCGCGGGAGGGGGGTACGACTACACCTTC. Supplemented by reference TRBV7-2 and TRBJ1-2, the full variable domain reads GAGVSQSPSNKVTEKGKDVELRCDPISGHTALYWYRQSLGQGLEFLIYFQGNSAPDKSGLPSDRFSAERTGGSVSTLTIQRTQQEDSAVYLCASSAGGGYDYTFGSGTRLTVV.

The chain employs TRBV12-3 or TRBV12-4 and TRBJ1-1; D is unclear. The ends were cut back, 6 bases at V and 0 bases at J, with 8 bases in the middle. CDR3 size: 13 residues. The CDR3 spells CASRVGVNTEAFF. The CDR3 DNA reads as TGTGCCAGCAGGGTTGGGGTGAACACTGAAGCTTTCTTT.

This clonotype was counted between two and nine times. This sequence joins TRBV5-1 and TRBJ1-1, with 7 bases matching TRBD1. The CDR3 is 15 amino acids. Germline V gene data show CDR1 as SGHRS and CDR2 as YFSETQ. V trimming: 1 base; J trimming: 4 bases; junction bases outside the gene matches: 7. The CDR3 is CASSLSEGAATEAFF. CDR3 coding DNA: TGCGCCAGCAGCTTGTCGGAGGGGGCGGCCACTGAAGCTTTCTTT.

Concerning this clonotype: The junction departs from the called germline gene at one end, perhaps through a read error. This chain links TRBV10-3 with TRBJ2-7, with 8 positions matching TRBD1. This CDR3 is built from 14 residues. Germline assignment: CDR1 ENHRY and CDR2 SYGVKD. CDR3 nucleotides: TGTGCCAGCAGTTCGCCGGGGACAGGCTATGAGCAGTACTTC. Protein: CASSSPGTGYEQYF.

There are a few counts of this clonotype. The CDR3 DNA is TGTGCCAGCAGCCCCACCCCTGGGGCAGGGGGCTCGGAGGGCTACACCTTC. It yields the protein CASSPTPGAGGSEGYTF. The chain has TRBV13 and TRBJ1-2; 8 bases match TRBD1. Germline trimming cut 5 bases from V and 8 bases from J; bases unmatched to any gene: 19. Germline V gives CDR1 PRHDT, CDR2 FYEKMQ (reference sequence). This CDR3 has 17 amino acids.

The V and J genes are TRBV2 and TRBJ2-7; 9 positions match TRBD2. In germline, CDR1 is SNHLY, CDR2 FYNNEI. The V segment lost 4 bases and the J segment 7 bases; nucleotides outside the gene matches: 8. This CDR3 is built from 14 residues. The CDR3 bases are TGTGCCAGCAGTGGGACTAGCGCCCCAGGGGAGCAGTACTTC. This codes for CASSGTSAPGEQYF.

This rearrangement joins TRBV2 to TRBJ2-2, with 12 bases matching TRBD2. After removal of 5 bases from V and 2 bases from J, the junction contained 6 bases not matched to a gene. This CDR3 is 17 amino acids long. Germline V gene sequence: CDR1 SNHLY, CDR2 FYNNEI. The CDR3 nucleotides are TGTGCCAGCAGTTACGGAGGACTAGCGGGAAACACCGGGGAGCTGTTTTTT. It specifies CASSYGGLAGNTGELFF.

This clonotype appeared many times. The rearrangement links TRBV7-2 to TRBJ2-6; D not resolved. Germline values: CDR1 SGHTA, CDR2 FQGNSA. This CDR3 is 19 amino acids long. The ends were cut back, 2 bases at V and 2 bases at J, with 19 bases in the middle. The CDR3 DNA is TGTGCCAGCAGCTTACGCTCCTCCCTGACCCGTCCTGGGGCCAACGTCCTGACTTTC. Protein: CASSLRSSLTRPGANVLTF.

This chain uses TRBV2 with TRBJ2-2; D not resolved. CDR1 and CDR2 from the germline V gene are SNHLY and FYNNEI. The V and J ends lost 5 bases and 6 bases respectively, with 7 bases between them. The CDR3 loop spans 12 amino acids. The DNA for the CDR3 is TGTGCCAGCAGTTACTTCCCCGGGGAGCTGTTTTTT. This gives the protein CASSYFPGELFF.

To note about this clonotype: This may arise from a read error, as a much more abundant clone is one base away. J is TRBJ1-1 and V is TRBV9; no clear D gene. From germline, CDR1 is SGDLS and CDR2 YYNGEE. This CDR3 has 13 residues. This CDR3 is CAGSLAEGSEAFF. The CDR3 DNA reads TGTGCCGGCAGCCTTGCTGAGGGTAGTGAAGCTTTCTTT.

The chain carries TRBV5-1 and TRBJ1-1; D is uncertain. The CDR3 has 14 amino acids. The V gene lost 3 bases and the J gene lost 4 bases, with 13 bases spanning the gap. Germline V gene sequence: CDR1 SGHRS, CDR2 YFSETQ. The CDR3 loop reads CASSWTVSPTEAFF. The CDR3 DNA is TGCGCCAGCAGCTGGACGGTCTCGCCCACTGAAGCTTTCTTT.

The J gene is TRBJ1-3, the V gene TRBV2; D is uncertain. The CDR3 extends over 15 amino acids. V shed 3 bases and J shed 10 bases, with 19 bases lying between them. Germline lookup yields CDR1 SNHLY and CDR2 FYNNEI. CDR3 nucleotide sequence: TGTGCCAGCAGTGATCCCACACGGACTGGAGAGACCATATATTTT. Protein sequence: CASSDPTRTGETIYF.

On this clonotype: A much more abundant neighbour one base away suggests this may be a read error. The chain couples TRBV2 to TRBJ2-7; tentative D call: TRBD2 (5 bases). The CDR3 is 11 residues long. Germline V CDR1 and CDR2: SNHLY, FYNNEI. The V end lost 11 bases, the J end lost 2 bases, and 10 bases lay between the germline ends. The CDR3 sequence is CAGASPYEQYF. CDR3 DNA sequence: TGTGCCGGCGCTAGCCCCTACGAGCAGTACTTC.

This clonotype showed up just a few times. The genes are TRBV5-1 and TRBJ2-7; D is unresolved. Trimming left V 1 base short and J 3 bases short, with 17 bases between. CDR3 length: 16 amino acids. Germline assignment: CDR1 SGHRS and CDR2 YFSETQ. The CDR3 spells CASSLNDGRSDYEQYF. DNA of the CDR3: TGCGCCAGCAGCTTGAATGATGGCAGGAGCGACTACGAGCAGTACTTC.

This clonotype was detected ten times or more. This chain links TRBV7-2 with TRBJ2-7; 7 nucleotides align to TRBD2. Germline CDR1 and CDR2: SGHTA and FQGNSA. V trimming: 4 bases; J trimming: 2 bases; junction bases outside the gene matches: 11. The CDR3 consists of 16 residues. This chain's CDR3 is CASSWSGTARTYEQYF. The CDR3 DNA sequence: TGTGCCAGCAGCTGGAGCGGGACCGCTCGGACCTACGAGCAGTACTTC.

The CDR3 DNA sequence: TGTGCCAGCAGCCAAGCAGGGATCAACACTGAAGCTTTCTTT. Its translation is CASSQAGINTEAFF. The chain links TRBV3-1 to TRBJ1-1; TRBD1 is a possible D gene (5 bases). Germline V gene sequence: CDR1 LGHDT, CDR2 YNNKEL (reference sequence). This CDR3 region has 14 residues. V was shortened by 1 base and J by 2 bases, with 8 bases between the two germline ends.

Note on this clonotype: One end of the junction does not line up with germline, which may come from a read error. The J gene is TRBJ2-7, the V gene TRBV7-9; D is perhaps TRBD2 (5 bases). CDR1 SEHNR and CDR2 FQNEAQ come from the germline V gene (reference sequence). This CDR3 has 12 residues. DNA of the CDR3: TGTGCCAACAGCACCAGGCCTCCGGGACAGTACTTC. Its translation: CANSTRPPGQYF.

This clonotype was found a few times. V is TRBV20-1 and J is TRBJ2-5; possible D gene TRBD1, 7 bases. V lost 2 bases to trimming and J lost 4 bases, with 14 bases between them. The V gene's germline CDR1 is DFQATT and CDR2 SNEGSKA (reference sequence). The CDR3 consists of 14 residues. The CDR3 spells CSARPQGGLETQYF. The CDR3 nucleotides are TGCAGTGCTAGACCCCAGGGGGGTTTAGAGACCCAGTACTTC.

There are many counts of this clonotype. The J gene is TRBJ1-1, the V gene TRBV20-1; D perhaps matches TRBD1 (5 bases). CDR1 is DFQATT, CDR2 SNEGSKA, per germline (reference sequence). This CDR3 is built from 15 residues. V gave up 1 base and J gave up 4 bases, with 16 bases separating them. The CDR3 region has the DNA TGCAGTGCTAGAGTTAGGACACCCGAGCGCACTGAAGCTTTCTTT. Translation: CSARVRTPERTEAFF.

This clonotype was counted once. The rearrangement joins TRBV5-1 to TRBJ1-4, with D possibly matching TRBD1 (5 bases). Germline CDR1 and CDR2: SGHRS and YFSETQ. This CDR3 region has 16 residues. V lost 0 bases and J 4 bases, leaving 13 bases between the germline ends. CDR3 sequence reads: CASSLVIGTDNEKLFF. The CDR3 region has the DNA TGCGCCAGCAGCTTGGTGATAGGGACCGATAATGAAAAACTGTTTTTT.

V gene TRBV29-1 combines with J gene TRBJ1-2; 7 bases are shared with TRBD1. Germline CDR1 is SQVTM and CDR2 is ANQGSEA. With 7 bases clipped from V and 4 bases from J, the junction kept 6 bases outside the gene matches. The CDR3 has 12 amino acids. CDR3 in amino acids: CSGGTALYGYTF. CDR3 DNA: TGCAGCGGAGGGACAGCTCTCTATGGCTACACCTTC. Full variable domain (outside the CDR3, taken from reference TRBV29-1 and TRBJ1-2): SAVISQKPSRDICQRGTSLTIQCQVDSQVTMMFWYRQQPGQSLTLIATANQGSEATYESGFVIDKFPISRPNLTFSTLTVSNMSPEDSSIYLCSGGTALYGYTFGSGTRLTVV.

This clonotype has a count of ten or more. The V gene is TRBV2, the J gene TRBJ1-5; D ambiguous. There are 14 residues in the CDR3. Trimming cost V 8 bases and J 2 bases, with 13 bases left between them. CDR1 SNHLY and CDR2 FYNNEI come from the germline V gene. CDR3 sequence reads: CASQTEGGNQPQHF. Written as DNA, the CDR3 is TGTGCCAGCCAAACTGAGGGAGGCAATCAGCCCCAGCATTTT.

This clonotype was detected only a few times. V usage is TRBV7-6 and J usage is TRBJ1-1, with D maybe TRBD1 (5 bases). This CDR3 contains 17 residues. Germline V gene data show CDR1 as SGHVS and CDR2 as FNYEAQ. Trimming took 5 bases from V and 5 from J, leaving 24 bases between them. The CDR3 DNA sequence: TGTGCCAGCAGCCCCCAGGGCAGCCCCTATCTGCGGACTGAAGCTTTCTTT. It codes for CASSPQGSPYLRTEAFF.

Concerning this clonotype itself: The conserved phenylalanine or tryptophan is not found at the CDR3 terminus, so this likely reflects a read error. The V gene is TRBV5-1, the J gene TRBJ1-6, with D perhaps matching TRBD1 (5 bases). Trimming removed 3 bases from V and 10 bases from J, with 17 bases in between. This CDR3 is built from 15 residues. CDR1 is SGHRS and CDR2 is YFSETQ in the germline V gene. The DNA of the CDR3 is TGCGCCAGCAGCTCGACTGGGGACCGAAGCTCACCCCTCCACTCT. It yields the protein CASSSTGDRSSPLHS.

This chain's CDR3 is CASSSRSRGQKDTGELFF. CDR3 nucleotides: TGTGCCAGCAGCTCACGGTCGAGGGGACAGAAGGACACCGGGGAGCTGTTTTTT. The chain carries TRBV13 and TRBJ2-2; 7 bases agree with TRBD1. With V trimmed by 4 bases and J by 3 bases, 14 bases remained unmatched. Germline V gene lookup returns CDR1 PRHDT and CDR2 FYEKMQ (reference sequence). The CDR3 is 18 amino acids.